Listed below are T cell receptor beta chains from one sample, sequenced in a study of blood T cells in healthy people across ages. Via MiXCR, TCRdb re-called the 5' RACE reads, giving one row per CDR3 protein. The profile shows more than 700,000 distinct CDR3 sequences, around 50% of them singletons. The sequencing sample was made of blood. Receptor source: a man aged 80 or over in good health. CDR3s include the opening cysteine and the closing phenylalanine or tryptophan. The order of the fields is CDR3 protein, V gene, D gene, J gene. D genes are given only for firm matches.

CDR3 protein: CASSRDYTDTQYF; V gene: TRBV25-1; D gene: TRBD2; J gene: TRBJ2-3
CDR3 protein: CASSSNSKRYGYTF; V gene: TRBV7-9; D gene: NA; J gene: TRBJ1-2
CDR3 protein: CATGTSGTSSDTQYF; V gene: TRBV24-1; D gene: TRBD2; J gene: TRBJ2-3
CDR3 protein: CASSLFGQGIHEQFF; V gene: TRBV19; D gene: TRBD1; J gene: TRBJ2-1
CDR3 protein: CAISESSNNEQFF; V gene: TRBV10-3; D gene: NA; J gene: TRBJ2-1
CDR3 protein: CASLGDSSYNEQYF; V gene: TRBV2; D gene: NA; J gene: NA
CDR3 protein: CATSSGGAWENIQYF; V gene: TRBV24-1; D gene: TRBD2; J gene: NA
CDR3 protein: CSARGGESNNSPLHF; V gene: TRBV20-1; D gene: NA; J gene: TRBJ1-6
CDR3 protein: CSARDGGRQGAKNIQYF; V gene: TRBV20-1; D gene: TRBD1; J gene: NA
CDR3 protein: CASSLDRASGYTF; V gene: TRBV5-6; D gene: TRBD1; J gene: TRBJ1-2
CDR3 protein: CASSLNRGVGCTF; V gene: TRBV7-2; D gene: NA; J gene: TRBJ1-2
CDR3 protein: CASSYLAGGGEQFF; V gene: TRBV6-5; D gene: TRBD2; J gene: TRBJ2-1
CDR3 protein: CSARDHLQGARETQYF; V gene: TRBV20-1; D gene: TRBD1; J gene: NA
CDR3 protein: CASGQGVNTGELFF; V gene: TRBV12-3/TRBV12-4; D gene: TRBD1; J gene: TRBJ2-2
CDR3 protein: CASSPGDLYSNQPQHF; V gene: TRBV6-6; D gene: NA; J gene: TRBJ1-5
CDR3 protein: CAIAGTGETQYF; V gene: TRBV6-2/TRBV6-3; D gene: NA; J gene: TRBJ2-5
CDR3 protein: CASGTGFDEQYF; V gene: TRBV12-3/TRBV12-4; D gene: TRBD1; J gene: TRBJ2-7
CDR3 protein: CAISEQQGNEQFF; V gene: TRBV10-3; D gene: NA; J gene: TRBJ2-1
CDR3 protein: CASSISALAGAYNEQFF; V gene: TRBV5-1; D gene: TRBD2; J gene: TRBJ2-1
CDR3 protein: CAISVKRETDTQYF; V gene: TRBV10-3; D gene: TRBD2; J gene: TRBJ2-3
CDR3 protein: CSVTGDANVLTF; V gene: TRBV29-1; D gene: NA; J gene: TRBJ2-6
CDR3 protein: CASSSRQGLNTEAFF; V gene: TRBV6-2/TRBV6-3; D gene: TRBD1; J gene: TRBJ1-1
CDR3 protein: CASSQVSWDSQDTQYF; V gene: TRBV4-2; D gene: NA; J gene: TRBJ2-3
CDR3 protein: CASSPPTQMPTQQYF; V gene: TRBV18; D gene: NA; J gene: TRBJ2-7
CDR3 protein: CASSEFSRGVLHF; V gene: TRBV25-1; D gene: NA; J gene: TRBJ1-6
CDR3 protein: CASSSISGGAYNEQFF; V gene: TRBV27; D gene: TRBD2; J gene: TRBJ2-1
CDR3 protein: CASSSGGRNSPLHF; V gene: TRBV6-5; D gene: TRBD1; J gene: TRBJ1-6
CDR3 protein: CASRSRSYEQYF; V gene: TRBV5-1; D gene: NA; J gene: TRBJ2-7
CDR3 protein: CATEQPEGERYNEQYF; V gene: TRBV15; D gene: NA; J gene: NA
CDR3 protein: CASSPGLAGLTGTDTQYF; V gene: TRBV12-3/TRBV12-4; D gene: TRBD2; J gene: TRBJ2-3
CDR3 protein: CASSQIGILEDTQYF; V gene: TRBV4-3; D gene: NA; J gene: TRBJ2-3
CDR3 protein: CSARDRQDPSGNTIYF; V gene: TRBV20-1; D gene: NA; J gene: TRBJ1-3
CDR3 protein: CSAESGAEDEQYF; V gene: TRBV29-1; D gene: NA; J gene: TRBJ2-7
CDR3 protein: CASSPRWTGQGSNEQFF; V gene: TRBV7-3; D gene: TRBD1; J gene: TRBJ2-1
CDR3 protein: CASSPGFDEQYF; V gene: TRBV7-2; D gene: NA; J gene: TRBJ2-7
CDR3 protein: CASSLGGHNEQYF; V gene: TRBV7-2; D gene: NA; J gene: TRBJ2-7
CDR3 protein: CASSISPLSYGYTF; V gene: TRBV28; D gene: NA; J gene: TRBJ1-2
CDR3 protein: CASSLHGTGIYEQYF; V gene: TRBV27; D gene: TRBD1; J gene: TRBJ2-7
CDR3 protein: CASSFALVTDTQYF; V gene: TRBV5-1; D gene: NA; J gene: TRBJ2-3
CDR3 protein: CAISTSGRATNEQYF; V gene: TRBV10-3; D gene: TRBD2; J gene: NA
CDR3 protein: CASRYTEGRLDTQYF; V gene: TRBV28; D gene: NA; J gene: TRBJ2-3
CDR3 protein: CASSSGGASEKLFF; V gene: TRBV7-8; D gene: NA; J gene: TRBJ1-4
CDR3 protein: CASSLRMGRTPDTQYF; V gene: TRBV7-2; D gene: NA; J gene: TRBJ2-3
CDR3 protein: CAWSVRRENEQYF; V gene: TRBV30; D gene: NA; J gene: NA
CDR3 protein: CASSTDNEQYF; V gene: TRBV9; D gene: NA; J gene: TRBJ2-7
CDR3 protein: CSARPLRSAYEQYF; V gene: TRBV20-1; D gene: NA; J gene: TRBJ2-7
CDR3 protein: CASSRWEHMNTDTQYF; V gene: TRBV12-3/TRBV12-4; D gene: NA; J gene: TRBJ2-3
CDR3 protein: CARKKSRRDTEAFF; V gene: TRBV2; D gene: NA; J gene: TRBJ1-1
CDR3 protein: CAINSGGVQETQYF; V gene: TRBV10-3; D gene: NA; J gene: TRBJ2-5
CDR3 protein: CASSYLDNSNQPQHF; V gene: TRBV6-2/TRBV6-3; D gene: NA; J gene: TRBJ1-5
CDR3 protein: CATSVAGITDTQYF; V gene: TRBV24-1; D gene: TRBD2; J gene: TRBJ2-3
CDR3 protein: CARDRAANTGELFF; V gene: TRBV6-9; D gene: NA; J gene: TRBJ2-2
CDR3 protein: CASRGLAEEGYEQYF; V gene: TRBV28; D gene: TRBD2; J gene: TRBJ2-7
CDR3 protein: CASSPSTFTRAGELFF; V gene: TRBV7-3; D gene: NA; J gene: TRBJ2-2
CDR3 protein: CATPDSQISNQPQHF; V gene: TRBV10-3; D gene: NA; J gene: TRBJ1-5